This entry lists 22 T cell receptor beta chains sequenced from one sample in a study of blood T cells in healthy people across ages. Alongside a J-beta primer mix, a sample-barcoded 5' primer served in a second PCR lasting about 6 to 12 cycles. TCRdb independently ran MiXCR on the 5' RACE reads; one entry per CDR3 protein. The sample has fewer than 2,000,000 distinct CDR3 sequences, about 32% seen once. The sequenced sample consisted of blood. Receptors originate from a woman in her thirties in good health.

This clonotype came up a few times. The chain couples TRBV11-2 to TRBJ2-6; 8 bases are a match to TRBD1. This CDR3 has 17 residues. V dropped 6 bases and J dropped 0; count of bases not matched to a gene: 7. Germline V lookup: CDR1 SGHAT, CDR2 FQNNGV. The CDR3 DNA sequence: TGTGCCAGCAGACCCCGGGACAGGTTCTCTGGGGCCAACGTCCTGACTTTC. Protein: CASRPRDRFSGANVLTF.

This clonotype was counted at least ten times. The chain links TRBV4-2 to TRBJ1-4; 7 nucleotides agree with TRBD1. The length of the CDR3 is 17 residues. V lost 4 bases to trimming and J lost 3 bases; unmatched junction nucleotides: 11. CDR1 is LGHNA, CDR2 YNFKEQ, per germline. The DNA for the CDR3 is TGTGCCAGCAGCCTGGGGGGACAGATGCGATCTAATGAAAAACTGTTTTTT. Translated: CASSLGGQMRSNEKLFF.

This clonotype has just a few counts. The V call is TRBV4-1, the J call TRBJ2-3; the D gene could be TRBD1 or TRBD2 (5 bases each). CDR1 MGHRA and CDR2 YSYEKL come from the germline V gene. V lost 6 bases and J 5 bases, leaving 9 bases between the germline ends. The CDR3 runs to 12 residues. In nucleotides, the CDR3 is TGCGCCAGCAGAACGGGGCTAGATACGCAGTATTTT. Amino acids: CASRTGLDTQYF.

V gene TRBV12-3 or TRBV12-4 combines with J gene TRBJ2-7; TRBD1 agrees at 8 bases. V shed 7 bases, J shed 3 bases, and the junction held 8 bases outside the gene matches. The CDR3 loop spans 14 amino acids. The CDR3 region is CASTLAGGFYEQYF. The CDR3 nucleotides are TGTGCCAGCACCCTGGCAGGGGGCTTCTACGAGCAGTACTTC.

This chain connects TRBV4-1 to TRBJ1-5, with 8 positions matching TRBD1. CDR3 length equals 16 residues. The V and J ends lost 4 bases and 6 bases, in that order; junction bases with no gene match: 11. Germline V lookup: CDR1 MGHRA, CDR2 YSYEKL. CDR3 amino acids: CASSRDQGAQTQPQHF. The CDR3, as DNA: TGCGCCAGCAGCCGGGATCAGGGGGCGCAAACTCAGCCCCAGCATTTT.

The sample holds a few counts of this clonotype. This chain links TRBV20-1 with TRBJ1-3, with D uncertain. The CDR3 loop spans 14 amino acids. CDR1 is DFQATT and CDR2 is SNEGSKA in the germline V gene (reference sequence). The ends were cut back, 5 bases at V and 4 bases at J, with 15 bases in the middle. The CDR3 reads CSAPIPTSGNTIYF. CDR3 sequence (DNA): TGCAGTGCTCCCATTCCAACGTCAGGAAACACCATATATTTT.

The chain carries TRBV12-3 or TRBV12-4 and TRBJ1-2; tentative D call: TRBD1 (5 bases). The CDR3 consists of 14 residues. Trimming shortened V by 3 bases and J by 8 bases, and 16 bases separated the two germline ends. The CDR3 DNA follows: TGTGCCAGCAGTTTTGGGCAGGGATTCGAGGGCTACACCTTC. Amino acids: CASSFGQGFEGYTF.

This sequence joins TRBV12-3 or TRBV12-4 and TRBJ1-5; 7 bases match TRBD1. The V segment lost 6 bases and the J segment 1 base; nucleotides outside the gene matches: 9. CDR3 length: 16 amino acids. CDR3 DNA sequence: TGTGCCAGCAGGTACCGGGACAGCAAGAGCAATCAGCCCCAGCATTTT. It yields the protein CASRYRDSKSNQPQHF.

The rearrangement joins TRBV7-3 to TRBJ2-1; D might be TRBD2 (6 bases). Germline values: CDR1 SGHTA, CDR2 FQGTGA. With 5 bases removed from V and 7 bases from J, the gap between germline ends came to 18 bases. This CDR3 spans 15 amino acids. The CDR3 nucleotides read TGTGCCAGCAGCCCAGGACTAAACCATAATAATGAGCAGTTCTTC. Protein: CASSPGLNHNNEQFF.

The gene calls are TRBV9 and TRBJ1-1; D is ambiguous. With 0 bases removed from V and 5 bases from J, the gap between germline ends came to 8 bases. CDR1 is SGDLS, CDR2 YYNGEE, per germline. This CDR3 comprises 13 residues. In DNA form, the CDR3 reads TGTGCCAGCAGCGTAGGGGCGGGGACTGAAGCTTTCTTT. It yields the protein CASSVGAGTEAFF.

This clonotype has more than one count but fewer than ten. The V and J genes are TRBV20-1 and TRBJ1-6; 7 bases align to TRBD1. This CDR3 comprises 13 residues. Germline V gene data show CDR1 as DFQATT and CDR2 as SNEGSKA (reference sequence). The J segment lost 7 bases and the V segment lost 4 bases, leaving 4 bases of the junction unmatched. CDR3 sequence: CSAIRTGNSPLHF. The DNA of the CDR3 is TGCAGTGCTATCAGGACAGGAAATTCACCCCTCCACTTT.

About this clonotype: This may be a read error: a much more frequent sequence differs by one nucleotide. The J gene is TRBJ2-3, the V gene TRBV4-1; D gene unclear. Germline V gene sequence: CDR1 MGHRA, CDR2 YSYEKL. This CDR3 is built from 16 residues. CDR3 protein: CAGSQIVGSAEDTQYF. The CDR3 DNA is TGCGCCGGCAGCCAGATTGTGGGTTCCGCGGAAGATACGCAGTATTTT.

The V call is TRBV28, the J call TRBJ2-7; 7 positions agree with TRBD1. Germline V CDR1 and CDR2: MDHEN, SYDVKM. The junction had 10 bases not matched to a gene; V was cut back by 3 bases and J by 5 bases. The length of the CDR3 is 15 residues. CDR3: CASSLEYLGQDEQYF. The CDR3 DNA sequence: TGTGCCAGCAGTTTGGAGTATCTCGGACAGGACGAGCAGTACTTC.

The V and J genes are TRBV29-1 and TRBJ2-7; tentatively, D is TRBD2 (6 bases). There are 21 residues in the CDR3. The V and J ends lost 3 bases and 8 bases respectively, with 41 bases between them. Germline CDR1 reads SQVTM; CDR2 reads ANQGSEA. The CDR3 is CSVDDRPARLMTRWRPGKQYF. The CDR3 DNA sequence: TGCAGCGTTGATGATCGTCCGGCTAGGTTGATGACTAGATGGCGACCGGGCAAGCAGTACTTC.

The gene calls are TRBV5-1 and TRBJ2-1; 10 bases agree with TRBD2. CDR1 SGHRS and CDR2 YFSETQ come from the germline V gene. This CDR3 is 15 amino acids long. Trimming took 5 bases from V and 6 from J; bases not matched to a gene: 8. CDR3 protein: CASRLTSGYLNEQFF. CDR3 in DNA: TGCGCCAGCAGGTTGACTAGCGGGTATCTCAATGAGCAGTTCTTC.

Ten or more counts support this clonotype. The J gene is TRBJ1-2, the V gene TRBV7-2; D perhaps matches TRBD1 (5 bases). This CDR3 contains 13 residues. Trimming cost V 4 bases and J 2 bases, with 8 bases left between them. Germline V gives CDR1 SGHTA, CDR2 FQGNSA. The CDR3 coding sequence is TGTGCCAGCAGCTCGACAGTGAACTATGGCTACACCTTC. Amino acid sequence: CASSSTVNYGYTF. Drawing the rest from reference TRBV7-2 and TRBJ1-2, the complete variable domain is GAGVSQSPSNKVTEKGKDVELRCDPISGHTALYWYRQSLGQGLEFLIYFQGNSAPDKSGLPSDRFSAERTGGSVSTLTIQRTQQEDSAVYLCASSSTVNYGYTFGSGTRLTVV.

Here the CDR3 reads CATAGGPAEQYF. The DNA for the CDR3 is TGTGCCACAGCGGGAGGCCCTGCGGAGCAGTACTTC. V is TRBV7-9 and J is TRBJ2-7; 9 bases fit TRBD2. The junction had 8 bases not matched to a gene; V was cut back by 10 bases and J by 7 bases. The CDR3 length is 12 residues. Germline V gene lookup returns CDR1 SEHNR and CDR2 FQNEAQ (reference sequence).

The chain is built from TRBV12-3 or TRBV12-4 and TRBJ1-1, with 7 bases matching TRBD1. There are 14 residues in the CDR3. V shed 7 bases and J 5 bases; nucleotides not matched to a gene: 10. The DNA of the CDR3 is TGTGCCAGCACCTTGAGACAGGGAGAGACTGAAGCTTTCTTT. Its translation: CASTLRQGETEAFF.

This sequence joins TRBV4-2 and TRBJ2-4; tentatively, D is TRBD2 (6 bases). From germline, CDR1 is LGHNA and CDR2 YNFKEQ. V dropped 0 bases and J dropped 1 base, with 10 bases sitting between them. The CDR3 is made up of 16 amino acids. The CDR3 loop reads CASSQEFGGAKNIQYF. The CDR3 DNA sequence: TGTGCCAGCAGCCAAGAATTTGGGGGGGCCAAAAACATTCAGTACTTC.

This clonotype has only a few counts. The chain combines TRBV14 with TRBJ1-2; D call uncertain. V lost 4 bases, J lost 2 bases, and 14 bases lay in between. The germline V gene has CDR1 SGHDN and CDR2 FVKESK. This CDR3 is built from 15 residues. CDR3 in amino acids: CASSPHSSSNYGYTF. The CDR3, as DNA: TGTGCCAGCAGCCCTCACAGTAGTTCCAACTATGGCTACACCTTC. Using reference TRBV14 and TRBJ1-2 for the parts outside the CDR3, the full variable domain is EAGVTQFPSHSVIEKGQTVTLRCDPISGHDNLYWYRRVMGKEIKFLLHFVKESKQDESGMPNNRFLAERTGGTYSTLKVQPAELEDSGVYFCASSPHSSSNYGYTFGSGTRLTVV.

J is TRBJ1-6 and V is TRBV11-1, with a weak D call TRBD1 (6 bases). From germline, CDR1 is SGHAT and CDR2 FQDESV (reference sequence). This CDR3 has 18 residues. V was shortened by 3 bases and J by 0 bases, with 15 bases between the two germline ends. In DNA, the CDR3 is TGTGCCAGCAGCTTCCGGACAACAGGGAGCTCCTATAATTCACCCCTCCACTTT. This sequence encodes CASSFRTTGSSYNSPLHF. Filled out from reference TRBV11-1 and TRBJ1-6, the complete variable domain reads EAEVAQSPRYKITEKSQAVAFWCDPISGHATLYWYRQILGQGPELLVQFQDESVVDDSQLPKDRFSAERLKGVDSTLKIQPAELGDSAMYLCASSFRTTGSSYNSPLHFGNGTRLTVT.

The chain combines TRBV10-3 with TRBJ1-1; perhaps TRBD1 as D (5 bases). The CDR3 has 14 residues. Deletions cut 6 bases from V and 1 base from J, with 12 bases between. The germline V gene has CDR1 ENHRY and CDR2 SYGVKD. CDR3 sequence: CAIRPGSGNTEAFF. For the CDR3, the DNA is TGTGCCATCAGGCCAGGGAGTGGGAACACTGAAGCTTTCTTT.